This TCR beta chain came from a study of blood T cells in healthy people across ages. Caucasian individuals from Russia who were healthy and aged roughly 6 to 95 acted as donors. The V and J ends lost 7 bases and 3 bases, in that order; junction bases with no gene match: 10. This CDR3 is 15 amino acids long. Germline V gene data show CDR1 as MNHEY and CDR2 as SVGEGT. A sample-barcoded 5' primer and a J-beta primer mix were used in a second PCR of roughly 7 to 11 cycles. All cDNA molecules were each tagged by a template-switch adaptor with 12 random nucleotides. TCRdb re-derived calls from the 5' RACE reads in MiXCR, one entry per CDR3 protein. This table has 550,000 to 750,000 distinct CDR3 sequences, over 20% appearing once. This clonotype came up a few times. Its antigen is currently unknown. Notes on the study in general: Whereas aged donors had fewer naive CD4+ cells, long-lived donors had more of them and higher diversity. Lack of knowledge of donor CMV status possibly confounded expanded clonotype changes.

Sequences were obtained from blood. The TCR was taken from a man between 65 and 85 years old in good health. This rearrangement joins TRBV6-2 or TRBV6-3 to TRBJ2-7, with TRBD1 matching over 9 bases. The CDR3 DNA sequence: TGTGCCAGCACACCTGGGACAGGGACTATCTACGAGCAGTACTTC. It encodes CASTPGTGTIYEQYF.